This T cell receptor (beta chain) was identified in a study of T cells in Graves' hyperthyroidism and ophthalmopathy. This clonotype was counted many times. Its antigen is as yet unknown. Study-level results: Ophthalmopathy and stable hyperthyroidism were separated by a 13 V-J model.

Amplification targeted TCR beta CDR3 regions from RNA transcripts. An initial round of RT-PCR targeting the TCR CDR3 relied on the HTBI primer set. TCRdb processed the multiplex PCR reads anew with MiXCR; each CDR3 protein has one entry. Here the sample spans hundreds of thousands of distinct CDR3 sequences, 15% to 20% being singletons. The hyperthyroidism patients had all been newly diagnosed, and their disease duration was under 2 months. Their ages ranged from 18 to 65 years. V lost 5 bases to trimming and J lost 2 bases; unmatched junction nucleotides: 6. The CDR3 sequence is 15 residues long. Germline-derived CDR1 and CDR2 are SGHAT and FQNNGV.

The sequencing input was blood. The chain combines TRBV11-2 with TRBJ2-7; 10 nucleotides match TRBD2. The source is a woman in her twenties or thirties with Graves' hyperthyroidism. The CDR3 sequence: CASSRKAGGTYEQYF. For the CDR3, the DNA is TGTGCCAGCAGCCGGAAAGCGGGAGGGACCTACGAGCAGTACTTC.